The source of this T cell receptor beta chain is a study of shared clonotypes between healthy human individuals. A remark on this clone: The antigen remains unidentified. This sample also contains other DNA sequences that code for the same CDR3.

Partitioning of CD4+ cells yielded a CD45RA+ naive subset and a CD45RA-negative memory subset. CDR1 is SGHRS, CDR2 YFSETQ, per germline. This CDR3 contains 11 residues. V was cut by 8 bases and J by 0 bases, with 4 bases left in between. Each replicate PCR on the sorted subsets used 150 to 200 ng DNA (about 30,000 T cell genomes). Assay used: immunoSEQ multiplex PCR; TCRdb lists only in-frame clones, some missing. Counted here are over a million clones, roughly 97% occurring once; the ten biggest clones make up more than 0.9%. Overall study findings and caveats: Clonotype sharing among donors, it was expected, would be affected by sequencing depth. Clonotypes shared by all four sorted-subset donors had higher generation probabilities than non-shared clonotypes.

The chain employs TRBV5-1 and TRBJ2-3; no definite D call. Sequencing was carried out using naive CD4+ T cells sorted from blood. Indicated subset: CD45RA+ positively selected. The TCR originated in a man aged 30 to 39 in good health. CDR3 amino acids: CASRSTDTQYF. CDR3 in DNA: TGCGCCAGTAGGAGCACAGATACGCAGTATTTT.